Each of the 13 T cell receptor beta chains below was sequenced from the same sample in a study of T-cell memory formation after mild COVID-19. TCRdb reanalysed the 5' RACE reads using MiXCR and keeps one entry per CDR3 protein. The table lists 540,000 or so distinct CDR3 sequences, about a fifth of them singletons, with under 15% in the top ten. Sequenced sample: PBMCs or a T cell subset sorted from them (not recorded which). The source is an adult woman who had mild COVID-19 (a few samples of this study predate the infection). Cell type and time point are not known.

This clonotype appeared a few times. The chain recombines TRBV3-1 with TRBJ2-2, with TRBD2 matching 9 bases. CDR3 length: 16 amino acids. The V and J ends lost 4 bases and 1 base, in that order; junction bases with no gene match: 4. Germline-derived CDR1 and CDR2 are LGHDT and YNNKEL (reference sequence). Here the CDR3 DNA reads TGTGCCAGCAGCCCACGACTAGCGGAGAACACCGGGGAGCTGTTTTTT. Residues: CASSPRLAENTGELFF.

This chain links TRBV12-3 or TRBV12-4 with TRBJ1-1; no clear D. V dropped 8 bases and J dropped 4 bases, with 20 bases sitting between them. The CDR3 totals 15 residues. CDR3 in amino acids: CASYQRTLTGTEAFF. The CDR3 coding sequence is TGTGCCAGCTACCAAAGAACGCTCACTGGCACTGAAGCTTTCTTT.

This clonotype was recorded a few times. This chain links TRBV24-1 with TRBJ2-1, with D perhaps matching TRBD1 (6 bases). The V end was cut by 4 bases, the J end by 4 bases, with 10 bases between. The CDR3 contains 14 residues. Germline V CDR1 and CDR2: KGHDR, SFDVKD. In nucleotides, the CDR3 is TGTGCCACCAGTGACAGGGGTATATACAATGAGCAGTTCTTC. Protein sequence: CATSDRGIYNEQFF.

This chain uses TRBV7-2 with TRBJ2-1; 7 bases align to TRBD2. The CDR3 covers 16 residues. With V trimmed by 5 bases and J by 6 bases, 13 bases remained unmatched. CDR1 is SGHTA and CDR2 is FQGNSA in the germline V gene. Written as DNA, the CDR3 is TGTGCCAGCAGCCCCGGTGGTTTGGGGGGGAGCAATGAGCAGTTCTTC. Translation gives CASSPGGLGGSNEQFF.

The chain combines TRBV5-1 with TRBJ2-7; D is unclear. The V end lost 6 bases, the J end lost 6 bases, and 13 bases lay between the germline ends. Germline loops: CDR1 SGHRS, CDR2 YFSETQ. The CDR3 spans 12 residues. This CDR3 reads CASKAATSEQYF. CDR3 bases: TGCGCCAGCAAAGCTGCGACCTCCGAGCAGTACTTC.

The chain combines TRBV30 with TRBJ2-1, with D unresolved. The CDR3 spans 11 residues. With 4 bases removed from V and 0 bases from J, the gap between germline ends came to 1 base. Germline lookup yields CDR1 GTSNPN and CDR2 SVGIG (reference sequence). This CDR3 reads CAWNSYNEQFF. In DNA form, the CDR3 reads TGTGCCTGGAACTCCTACAATGAGCAGTTCTTC. The entire variable domain, with the rest obtained from reference TRBV30 and TRBJ2-1, is as follows: SQTIHQWPATLVQPVGSPLSLECTVEGTSNPNLYWYRQAAGRGLQLLFYSVGIGQISSEVPQNLSASRPQDRQFILSSKKLLLSDSGFYLCAWNSYNEQFFGPGTRLTVL.

The rearrangement links TRBV5-1 to TRBJ1-4, with no clear D. The V end was cut by 0 bases, the J end by 0 bases, with 9 bases between. The V gene's germline CDR1 is SGHRS and CDR2 YFSETQ. This CDR3 has 16 amino acids. The CDR3 sequence: CASSLGSLPTNEKLFF. The CDR3, as DNA: TGCGCCAGCAGCTTGGGGAGCCTACCAACTAATGAAAAACTGTTTTTT.

The rearrangement joins TRBV12-3 or TRBV12-4 to TRBJ2-5, with D possibly matching TRBD2 (5 bases). This CDR3 contains 13 residues. The ends were cut back, 7 bases at V and 7 bases at J, with 16 bases in the middle. CDR3 region: CASKGAGVATQYF. CDR3 coding DNA: TGTGCCAGCAAAGGTGCGGGTGTTGCGACCCAGTACTTC.

This chain connects TRBV3-1 to TRBJ2-4, with D tentatively TRBD1 or TRBD2 (5 bases each). Per the germline V gene, CDR1 is LGHDT and CDR2 is YNNKEL (reference sequence). Trimming pared 1 base from V and 3 bases from J, leaving 13 bases between. The length of the CDR3 is 16 residues. CDR3 in DNA: TGTGCCAGCAGCCAAGTGTCGGGGCCTGACAAAAACATTCAGTACTTC. Protein: CASSQVSGPDKNIQYF.

The J gene is TRBJ1-1, the V gene TRBV7-9; unclear D gene. Germline CDR1 and CDR2: SEHNR and FQNEAQ (reference sequence). The CDR3 extends over 14 amino acids. With 1 base removed from V and 2 bases from J, the gap between germline ends came to 8 bases. CDR3 DNA: TGTGCCAGCAGCTTAGTCGACTCCAACACTGAAGCTTTCTTT. As protein: CASSLVDSNTEAFF. Based on the CDR3 plus reference TRBV7-9 and TRBJ1-1, the full variable domain is DTGVSQNPRHKITKRGQNVTFRCDPISEHNRLYWYRQTLGQGPEFLTYFQNEAQLEKSRLLSDRFSAERPKGSFSTLEIQRTEQGDSAMYLCASSLVDSNTEAFFGQGTRLTVV.

The genes are TRBV18 and TRBJ1-6; D is unresolved. Trimming cost V 3 bases and J 6 bases, with 12 bases left between them. Germline V gene lookup returns CDR1 KGHSH and CDR2 LQKENI. The CDR3 extends over 15 amino acids. The CDR3 DNA reads TGTGCCAGCTCACCCGCCGCCGGTGCTAATTCACCCCTCCACTTT. Translated: CASSPAAGANSPLHF.

This clonotype was found a few times. The chain recombines TRBV5-1 with TRBJ2-7, with 9 bases lining up with TRBD1. The V segment lost 4 bases and the J segment 5 bases; nucleotides outside the gene matches: 7. The germline CDR1 and CDR2 sequences are SGHRS and YFSETQ. There are 14 residues in the CDR3. The DNA of the CDR3 is TGCGCCAGCAGCGTACAGGGGGCATTAAACGAGCAGTACTTC. Residues: CASSVQGALNEQYF.

This chain links TRBV30 with TRBJ2-7, with a tentative D call TRBD1 (6 bases). The V gene's germline CDR1 is GTSNPN and CDR2 SVGIG (reference sequence). Trimming pared 2 bases from V and 5 bases from J, leaving 10 bases between. CDR3 length equals 12 residues. This CDR3 reads CAWSYRVNEQYF. The CDR3 DNA sequence: TGTGCCTGGAGTTACAGGGTCAACGAGCAGTACTTC.